This T cell receptor (beta chain) originates from a study of blood T cell repertoires in COVID-19. Study details: Donors in the United States, Italy and Spain gave samples during acute or convalescent COVID-19. The cDNA or gDNA used as material had been derived from T cells, B-cell-depleted T cells, or PBMCs.

CDR3 length: 12 amino acids. Trimming stripped 6 bases from V and 4 bases from J, with 10 bases between. In the authors' methods: Nucleated cell counts were estimated from reference gene primer amplification. Profiling relied on immunoSEQ multiplex PCR, and the TCRdb table lists in-frame clones only, not all of them. V, J and clone size reflect that table, while D and trimming were determined from the DNA. The repertoire consists of roughly 98,000 clones, with around four fifths occurring once and the leading ten covering roughly 10%. The genes are TRBV12-3 or TRBV12-4 and TRBJ2-7; no firm D call. This TCR came from a woman in her seventies with active or convalescent COVID-19. The specimen sequenced was peripheral blood. The CDR3 reads CASSPLGYEQYF. The CDR3 nucleotides read TGTGCCAGCAGCCCCCTCGGGTACGAGCAGTACTTC.